This TCR beta chain comes out of a study of blood T cells in healthy people across ages. The use of a sample-barcoded 5' primer and a J-beta primer mix characterized a second PCR of roughly 6 to 11 cycles. TCRdb called the 5' RACE reads again in MiXCR, with one record for every CDR3 protein. The sample holds 600,000 to 850,000 distinct CDR3 sequences; roughly 47% are singletons and the top ten take 20% to 25%. This clonotype was seen more than once but under ten times. The CDR3 extends over 15 amino acids. J was trimmed by 3 bases and V by 4 bases; bases with no gene match: 6. Looked up from germline, CDR1 is SGDLS and CDR2 is YYNGEE.

The source material was blood. The clonotype originates from a woman aged 55-75 years in good health. The chain recombines TRBV9 with TRBJ2-1; TRBD1 aligns across 8 bases. CDR3 sequence: CASSSGQGLYNEQFF. The CDR3 nucleotides are TGTGCCAGCAGCTCTGGACAGGGCCTCTACAATGAGCAGTTCTTC.